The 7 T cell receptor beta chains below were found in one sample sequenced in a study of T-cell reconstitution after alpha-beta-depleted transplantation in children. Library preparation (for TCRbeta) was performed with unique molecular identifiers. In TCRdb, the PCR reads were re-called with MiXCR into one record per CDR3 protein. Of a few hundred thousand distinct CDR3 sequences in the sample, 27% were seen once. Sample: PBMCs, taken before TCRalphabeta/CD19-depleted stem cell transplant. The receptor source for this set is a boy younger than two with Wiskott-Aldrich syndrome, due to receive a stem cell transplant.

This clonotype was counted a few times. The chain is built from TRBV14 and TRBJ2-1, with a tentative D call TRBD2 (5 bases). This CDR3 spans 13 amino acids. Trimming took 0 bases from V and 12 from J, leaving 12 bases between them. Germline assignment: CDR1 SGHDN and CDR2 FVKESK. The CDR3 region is CASSQDHLGGQFF. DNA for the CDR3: TGTGCCAGCAGCCAAGACCACCTTGGAGGGCAGTTCTTC.

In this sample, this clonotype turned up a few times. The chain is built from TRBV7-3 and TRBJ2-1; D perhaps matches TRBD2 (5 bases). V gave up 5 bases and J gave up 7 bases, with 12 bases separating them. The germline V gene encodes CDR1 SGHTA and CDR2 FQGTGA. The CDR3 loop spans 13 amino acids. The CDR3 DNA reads TGTGCCAGCAGCCAAACACTAGGGAATGAGCAGTTCTTC. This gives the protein CASSQTLGNEQFF.

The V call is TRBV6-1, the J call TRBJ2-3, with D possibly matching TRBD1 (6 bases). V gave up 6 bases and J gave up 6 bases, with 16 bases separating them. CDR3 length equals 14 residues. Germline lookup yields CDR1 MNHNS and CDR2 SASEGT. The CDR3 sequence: CASRHRTVSDTQYF. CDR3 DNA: TGTGCCAGCAGACACCGGACAGTTTCCGATACGCAGTATTTT.

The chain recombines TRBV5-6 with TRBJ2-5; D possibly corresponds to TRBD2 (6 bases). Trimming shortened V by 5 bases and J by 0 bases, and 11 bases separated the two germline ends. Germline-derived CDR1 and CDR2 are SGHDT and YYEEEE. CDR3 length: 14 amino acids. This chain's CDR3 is CASSYLAYQETQYF. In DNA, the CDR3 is TGTGCCAGCAGTTACCTAGCGTACCAAGAGACCCAGTACTTC.

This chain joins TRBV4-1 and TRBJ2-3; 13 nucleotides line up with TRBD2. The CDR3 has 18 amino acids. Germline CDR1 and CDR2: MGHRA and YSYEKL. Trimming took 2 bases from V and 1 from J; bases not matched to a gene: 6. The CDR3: CASSQLRGTSGGTDTQYF. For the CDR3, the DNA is TGCGCCAGCAGCCAATTACGGGGGACTAGCGGGGGCACAGATACGCAGTATTTT.

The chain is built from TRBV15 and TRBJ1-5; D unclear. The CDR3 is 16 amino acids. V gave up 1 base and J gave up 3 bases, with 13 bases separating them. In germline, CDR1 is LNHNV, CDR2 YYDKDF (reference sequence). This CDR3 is CATSRVREDINQPQHF. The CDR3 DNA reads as TGTGCCACCAGCAGAGTCCGGGAAGATATCAATCAGCCCCAGCATTTT.

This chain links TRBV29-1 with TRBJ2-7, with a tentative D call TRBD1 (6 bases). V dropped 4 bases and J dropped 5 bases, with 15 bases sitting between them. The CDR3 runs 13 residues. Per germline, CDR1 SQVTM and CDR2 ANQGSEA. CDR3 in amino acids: CSVGRDKLDEQYF. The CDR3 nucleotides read TGCAGCGTTGGCCGGGACAAGTTGGACGAGCAGTACTTC.